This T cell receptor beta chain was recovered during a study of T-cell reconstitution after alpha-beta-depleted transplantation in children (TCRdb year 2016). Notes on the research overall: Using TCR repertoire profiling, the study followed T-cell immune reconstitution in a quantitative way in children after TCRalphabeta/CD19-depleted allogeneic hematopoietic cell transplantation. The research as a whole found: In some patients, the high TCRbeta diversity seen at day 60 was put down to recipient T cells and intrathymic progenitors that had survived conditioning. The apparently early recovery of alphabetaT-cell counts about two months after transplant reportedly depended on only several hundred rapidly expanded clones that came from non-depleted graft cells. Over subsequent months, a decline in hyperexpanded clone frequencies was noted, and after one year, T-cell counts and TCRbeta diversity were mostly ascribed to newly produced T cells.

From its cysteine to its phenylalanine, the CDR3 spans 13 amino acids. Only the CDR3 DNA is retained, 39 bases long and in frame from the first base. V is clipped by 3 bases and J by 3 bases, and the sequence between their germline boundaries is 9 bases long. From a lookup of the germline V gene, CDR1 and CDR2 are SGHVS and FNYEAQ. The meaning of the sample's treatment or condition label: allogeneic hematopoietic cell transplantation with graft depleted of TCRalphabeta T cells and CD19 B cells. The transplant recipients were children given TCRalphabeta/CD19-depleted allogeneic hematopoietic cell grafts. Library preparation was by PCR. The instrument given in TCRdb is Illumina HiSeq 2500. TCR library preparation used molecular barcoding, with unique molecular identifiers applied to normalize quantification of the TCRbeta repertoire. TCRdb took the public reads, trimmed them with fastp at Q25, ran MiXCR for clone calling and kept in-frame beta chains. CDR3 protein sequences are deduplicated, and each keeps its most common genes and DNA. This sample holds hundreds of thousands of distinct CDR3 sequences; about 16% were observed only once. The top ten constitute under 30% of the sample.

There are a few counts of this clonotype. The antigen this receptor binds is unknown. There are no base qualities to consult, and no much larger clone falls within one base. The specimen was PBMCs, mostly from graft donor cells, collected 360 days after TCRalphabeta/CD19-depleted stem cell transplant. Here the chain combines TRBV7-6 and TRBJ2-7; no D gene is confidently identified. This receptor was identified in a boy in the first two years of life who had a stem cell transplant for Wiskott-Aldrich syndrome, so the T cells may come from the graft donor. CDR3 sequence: CASSFSPHYEQYF. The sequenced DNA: TGTGCCAGCAGCTTTAGCCCACACTACGAGCAGTACTTC.